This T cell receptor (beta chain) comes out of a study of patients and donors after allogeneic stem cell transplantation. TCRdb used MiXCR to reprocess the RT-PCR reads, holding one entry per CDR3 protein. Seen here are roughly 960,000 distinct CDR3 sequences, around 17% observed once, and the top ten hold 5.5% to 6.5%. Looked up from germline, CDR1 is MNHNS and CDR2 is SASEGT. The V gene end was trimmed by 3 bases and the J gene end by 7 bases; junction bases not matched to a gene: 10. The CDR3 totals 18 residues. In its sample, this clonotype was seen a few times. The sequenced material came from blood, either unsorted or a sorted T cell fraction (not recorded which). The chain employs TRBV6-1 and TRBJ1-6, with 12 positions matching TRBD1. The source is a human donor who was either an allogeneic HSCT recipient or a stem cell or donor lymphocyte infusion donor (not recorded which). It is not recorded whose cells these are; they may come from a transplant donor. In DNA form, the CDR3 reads TGTGCCAGCAGTGACCCGGGACAGGGGGCGTTAGGGAATTCACCCCTCCACTTT. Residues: CASSDPGQGALGNSPLHF.